The subject of this entry is one T cell receptor beta chain. Its target is unknown. Extracted RNA was reverse transcribed, and the resulting cDNA served as sequencing template. Repertoires were generated with immunoSEQ multiplex PCR, while TCRdb's copy carries only in-frame clones and drops some. Of more than 110,000 clones detected, around three fifths appear once; the ten largest clones hold nearly 6.5%. With 6 bases removed from V and 2 bases from J, the gap between germline ends came to 11 bases. The CDR3 length is 13 residues. Germline CDR1 SQVTM, CDR2 ANQGSEA. The record originates from a study of CD8+ T cells in alopecia areata. General study findings and limits: Shared TCR sequences were less clear between patients than in mice, possibly partly from HLA diversity. More clonal than normal scalp was lesional scalp, particularly alopecia totalis/universalis.

Those with alopecia areata gave lesional scalp punch biopsies and peripheral blood. PBMCs yielded sorted CD4+ and CD8+ T cells. The TCR comes from a human donor with alopecia areata. Material: CD4+ T cells sorted from blood, obtained at week 0. J is TRBJ2-1 and V is TRBV29-1; maybe TRBD1 (6 bases). For the CDR3, the DNA is TGCAGCGTGGAAACAGGGCCCTACAATGAGCAGTTCTTC. Translation gives CSVETGPYNEQFF.